The entry that follows covers one TCR beta chain sequence. The count of this clonotype is one. This receptor's antigen is unknown. No base qualities exist here, and no much larger clone lies one base off it. One read alone provides weak support. These data come from a study of CD8+CD57+ T cells in acquired aplastic anemia (dated by TCRdb to the late 2010s). A note on the overall study: On average, sorted CD4+ and CD8+ cells yielded 3.2 ug of extracted DNA, with a range of roughly 0.18 to 27.4 ug. A CD8+CD57+ expansion meant a frequency higher than the mean frequency seen in healthy subjects. The paper as a whole reports these results and caveats: Roughly 30 CD8+ CDR3 sequences were found to be shared between patients and controls, but these sequences appeared to be highly expressed in patients and within the immunodominant clones of the patients. Patients and healthy controls showed no significant difference in CD8+ Simpson's diversity (P=0.060).

TCR beta VDJ combination and CDR3 sequence profiling used genomic DNA as the template. TCR repertoire sequencing was run on an Illumina HiSeq 2000. The authors' analysis ran thus. TRBV/TRBJ rearrangement plots, CDR3 size and DJ length profiles, and Simpson's diversity index were used to assess repertoires. Whichever DNA sequence was most abundant in the deep sequencing data was defined as the immunodominant clone. CDR3 amino acid sequences were screened for sharing across subjects and compared with published repertoires and the VDJdb database. TCRdb took the public reads, trimmed them with fastp at Q25, ran MiXCR for clone calling and kept in-frame beta chains. When rows share a CDR3 protein, they turn into one entry using the most common DNA and genes. These V and J calls derive from TCRdb rather than the authors' analysis. Across this sample there are around 130,000 distinct CDR3 sequences, with approximately 61% seen only once. The leading ten clones occupy approximately 28% of the sample.

The CDR3, cysteine through phenylalanine, is 16 amino acids long. The kept DNA is CDR3 alone, 48 bases in frame from the first base. CDR1 MNHEY and CDR2 SMNVEV were looked up in the germline V gene (reference sequence). Ends trimmed: V by 2 bases, J by 2 bases; bases unmatched to a gene: 5. Patients chosen for sequencing had shown expansion of CD8+CD57+ cells by flow cytometry. All patients had severe acquired aplastic anemia diagnosed by International Study of Aplastic Anemia and Agranulocytosis and Camitta criteria. No patient had received any therapy when blood was sampled. In the study, sorted CD4+ and CD8+ blood T cells from patients with severe aplastic anemia and from healthy subjects underwent deep sequencing of TCR repertoires. Patients were enrolled under clinicaltrials.gov protocols 00001620, 01623167, 00001397, 00071045, 00081523 and 00961064 in the USA. Ficoll-Paque density gradient centrifugation was used to isolate peripheral blood mononuclear cells. Before DNA was extracted, CD4+ and CD8+ T cells were sorted using either FACS or magnetic beads.

This clonotype was sampled from a human donor with aplastic anemia. Sequencing was performed on sorted CD4+, CD8+, or CD8+CD57+ T cells (not recorded which) from PBMCs. The sequence links TRBV27 to TRBJ2-1; 8 junctional bases match TRBD2. The nucleotides are TGTGCCAGCAGTTTAGACGCGGGAGGACCCTACAATGAGCAGTTCTTC. Translated, it reads CASSLDAGGPYNEQFF.